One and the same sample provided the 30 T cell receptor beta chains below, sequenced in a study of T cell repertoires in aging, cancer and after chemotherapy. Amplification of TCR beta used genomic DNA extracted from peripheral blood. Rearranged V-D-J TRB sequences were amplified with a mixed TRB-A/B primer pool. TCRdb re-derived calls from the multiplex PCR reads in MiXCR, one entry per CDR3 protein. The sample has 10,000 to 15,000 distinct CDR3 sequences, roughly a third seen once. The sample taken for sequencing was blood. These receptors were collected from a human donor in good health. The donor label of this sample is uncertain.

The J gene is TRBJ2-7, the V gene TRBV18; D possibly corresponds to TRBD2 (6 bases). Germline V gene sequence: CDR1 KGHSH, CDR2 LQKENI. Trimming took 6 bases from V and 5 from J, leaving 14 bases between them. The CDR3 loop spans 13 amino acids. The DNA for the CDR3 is TGTGCCAGCTCGTCCCTAGCGATCGACGAGCAGTACTTC. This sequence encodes CASSSLAIDEQYF. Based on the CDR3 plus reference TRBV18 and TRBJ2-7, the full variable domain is NAGVMQNPRHLVRRRGQEARLRCSPMKGHSHVYWYRQLPEEGLKFMVYLQKENIIDESGMPKERFSAEFPKEGPSILRIQQVVRGDSAAYFCASSSLAIDEQYFGPGTRLTVT.

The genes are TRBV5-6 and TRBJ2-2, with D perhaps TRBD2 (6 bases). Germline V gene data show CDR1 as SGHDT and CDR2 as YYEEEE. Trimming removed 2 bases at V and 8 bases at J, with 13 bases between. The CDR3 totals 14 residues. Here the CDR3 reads CASSFGSSSGELFF. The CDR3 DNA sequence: TGTGCCAGCAGCTTCGGGAGTTCGTCGGGGGAGCTGTTTTTT.

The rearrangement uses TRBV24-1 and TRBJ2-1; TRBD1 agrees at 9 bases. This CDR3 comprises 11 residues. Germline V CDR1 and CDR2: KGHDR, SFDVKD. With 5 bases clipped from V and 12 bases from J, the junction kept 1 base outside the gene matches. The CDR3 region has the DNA TGTGCCACCAGTGCGGGACAGGGGCAGTTCTTC. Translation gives CATSAGQGQFF.

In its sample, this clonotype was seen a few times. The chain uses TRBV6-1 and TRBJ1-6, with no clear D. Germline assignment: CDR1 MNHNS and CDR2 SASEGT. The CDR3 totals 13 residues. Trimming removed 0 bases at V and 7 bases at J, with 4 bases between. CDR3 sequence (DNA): TGTGCCAGCAGTGAAGCGGAGAATTCACCCCTCCACTTT. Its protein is CASSEAENSPLHF.

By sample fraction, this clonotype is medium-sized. The DNA for the CDR3 is TGCAGCGTTTTCCCGGGGGGCTCAGATACGCAGTATTTT. Protein product: CSVFPGGSDTQYF. V and J are TRBV29-1 and TRBJ2-3, with a possible D match to TRBD2 (7 bases). V lost 5 bases and J 4 bases, leaving 13 bases between the germline ends. In germline, CDR1 is SQVTM, CDR2 ANQGSEA. The CDR3 is made up of 13 amino acids.

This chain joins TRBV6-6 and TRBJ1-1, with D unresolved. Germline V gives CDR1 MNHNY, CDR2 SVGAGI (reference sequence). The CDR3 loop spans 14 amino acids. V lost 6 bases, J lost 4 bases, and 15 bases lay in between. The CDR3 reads CASSQMAGGTEAFF. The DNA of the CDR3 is TGTGCCAGCAGCCAAATGGCAGGCGGCACTGAAGCTTTCTTT.

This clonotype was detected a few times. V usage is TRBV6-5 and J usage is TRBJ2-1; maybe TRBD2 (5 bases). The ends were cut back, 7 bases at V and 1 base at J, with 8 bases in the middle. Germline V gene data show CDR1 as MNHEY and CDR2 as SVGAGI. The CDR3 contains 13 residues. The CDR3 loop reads CASKDWSYNEQFF. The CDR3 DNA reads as TGTGCCAGCAAGGACTGGTCCTACAATGAGCAGTTCTTC.

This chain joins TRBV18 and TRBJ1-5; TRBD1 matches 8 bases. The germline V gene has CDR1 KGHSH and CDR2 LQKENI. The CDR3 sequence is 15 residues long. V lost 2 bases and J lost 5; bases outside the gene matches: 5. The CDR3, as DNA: TGTGCCAGCTCACCATCCCAGGGGGCATATCAGCCCCAGCATTTT. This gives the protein CASSPSQGAYQPQHF.

CDR3 DNA sequence: TGTGCCAGCAGTGAGTATAATCAGCCCCAGCATTTT. Translating it yields CASSEYNQPQHF. The gene calls are TRBV6-5 and TRBJ1-5; D not certain. The V and J ends lost 5 bases and 4 bases respectively, with 6 bases between them. This CDR3 is built from 12 residues. Germline V gene data show CDR1 as MNHEY and CDR2 as SVGAGI.

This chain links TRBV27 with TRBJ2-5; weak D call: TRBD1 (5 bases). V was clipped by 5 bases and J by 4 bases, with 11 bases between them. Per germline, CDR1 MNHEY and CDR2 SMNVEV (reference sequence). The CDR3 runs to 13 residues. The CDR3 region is CASSTARGETQYF. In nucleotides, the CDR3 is TGTGCCAGCAGTACCGCAAGGGGAGAGACCCAGTACTTC.

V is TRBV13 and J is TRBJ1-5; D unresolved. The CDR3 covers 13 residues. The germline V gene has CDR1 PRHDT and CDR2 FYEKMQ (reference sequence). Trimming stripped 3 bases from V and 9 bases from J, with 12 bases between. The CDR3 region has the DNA TGTGCCAGCAGCTTTGAAGCTTCGCGGCCCCAGCATTTT. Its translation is CASSFEASRPQHF.

This chain's CDR3 is CASRRGIQETQYF. The CDR3 nucleotides read TGCGCCAGCAGGAGGGGCATACAAGAGACCCAGTACTTC. The chain couples TRBV10-2 to TRBJ2-5; D is tentatively TRBD1 or TRBD2 (5 bases each). Germline CDR1 WSHSY, CDR2 SAAADI. Trimming cost V 6 bases and J 2 bases, with 10 bases left between them. The CDR3 extends over 13 amino acids.

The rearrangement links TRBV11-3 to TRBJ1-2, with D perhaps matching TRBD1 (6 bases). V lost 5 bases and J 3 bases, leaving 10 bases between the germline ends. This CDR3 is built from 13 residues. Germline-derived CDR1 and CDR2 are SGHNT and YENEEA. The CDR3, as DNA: TGTGCCAGCAGCGCGCGACAGGACTATGGCTACACCTTC. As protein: CASSARQDYGYTF.

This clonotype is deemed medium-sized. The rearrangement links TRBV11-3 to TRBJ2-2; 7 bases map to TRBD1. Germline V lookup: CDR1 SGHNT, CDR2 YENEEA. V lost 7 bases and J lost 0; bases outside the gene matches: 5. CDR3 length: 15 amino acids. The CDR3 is CASTPQGSNTGELFF. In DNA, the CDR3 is TGTGCCAGCACCCCACAGGGGTCGAACACCGGGGAGCTGTTTTTT.

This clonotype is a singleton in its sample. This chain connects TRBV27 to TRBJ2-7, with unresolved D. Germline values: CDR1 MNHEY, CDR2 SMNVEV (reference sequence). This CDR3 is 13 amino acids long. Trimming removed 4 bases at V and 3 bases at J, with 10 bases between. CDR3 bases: TGTGCCAGCAGTTCCTCCGGCGTCTACGAGCAGTACTTC. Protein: CASSSSGVYEQYF.

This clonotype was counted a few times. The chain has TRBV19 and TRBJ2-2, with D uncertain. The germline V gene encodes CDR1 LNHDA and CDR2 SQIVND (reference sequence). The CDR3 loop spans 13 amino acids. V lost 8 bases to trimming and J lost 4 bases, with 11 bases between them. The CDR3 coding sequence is TGTGCCAGTTTTGGTCCGGGCACCGGGGAGCTGTTTTTT. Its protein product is CASFGPGTGELFF.

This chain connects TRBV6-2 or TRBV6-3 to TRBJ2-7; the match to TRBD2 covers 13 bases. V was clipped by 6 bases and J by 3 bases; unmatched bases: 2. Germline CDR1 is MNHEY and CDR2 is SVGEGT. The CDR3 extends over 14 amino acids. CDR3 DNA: TGTGCCAGCAGCGGACTAGCGGGGGTCTACGAGCAGTACTTC. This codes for CASSGLAGVYEQYF.

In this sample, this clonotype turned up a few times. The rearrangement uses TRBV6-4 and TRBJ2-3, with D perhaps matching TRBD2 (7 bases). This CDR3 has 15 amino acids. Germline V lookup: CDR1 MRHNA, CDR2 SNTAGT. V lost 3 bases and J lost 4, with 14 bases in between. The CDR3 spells CASSERGGASDTQYF. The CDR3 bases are TGTGCCAGCAGTGAAAGAGGGGGGGCCTCAGATACGCAGTATTTT.

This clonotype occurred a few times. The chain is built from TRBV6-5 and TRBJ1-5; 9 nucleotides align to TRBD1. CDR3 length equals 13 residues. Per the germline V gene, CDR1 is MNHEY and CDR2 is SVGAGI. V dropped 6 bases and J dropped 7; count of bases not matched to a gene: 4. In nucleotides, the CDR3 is TGTGCCAGCAGCCGAGGACAGGGGCAGCCCCAGCATTTT. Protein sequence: CASSRGQGQPQHF.

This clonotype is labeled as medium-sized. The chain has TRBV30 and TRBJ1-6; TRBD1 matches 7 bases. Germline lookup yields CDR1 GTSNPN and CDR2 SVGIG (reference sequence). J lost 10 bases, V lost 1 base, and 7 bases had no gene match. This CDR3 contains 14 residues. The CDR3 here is CAWSDPGQLSPLHF. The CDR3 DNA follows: TGTGCCTGGAGTGACCCGGGACAGTTGTCACCCCTCCACTTT. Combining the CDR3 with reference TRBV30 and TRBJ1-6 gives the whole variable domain SQTIHQWPATLVQPVGSPLSLECTVEGTSNPNLYWYRQAAGRGLQLLFYSVGIGQISSEVPQNLSASRPQDRQFILSSKKLLLSDSGFYLCAWSDPGQLSPLHFGNGTRLTVT.

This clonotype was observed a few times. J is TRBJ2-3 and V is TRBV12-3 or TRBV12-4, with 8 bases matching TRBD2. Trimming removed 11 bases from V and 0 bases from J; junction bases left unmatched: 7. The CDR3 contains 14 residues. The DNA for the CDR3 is TGTGCCTGCCGGGAGGGCCATAGCACAGATACGCAGTATTTT. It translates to CACREGHSTDTQYF.

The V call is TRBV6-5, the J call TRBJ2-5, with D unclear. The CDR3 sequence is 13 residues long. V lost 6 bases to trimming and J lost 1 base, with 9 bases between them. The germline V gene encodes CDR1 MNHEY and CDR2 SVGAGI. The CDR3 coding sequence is TGTGCCAGCAGACCGGGCCTCCAAGAGACCCAGTACTTC. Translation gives CASRPGLQETQYF.

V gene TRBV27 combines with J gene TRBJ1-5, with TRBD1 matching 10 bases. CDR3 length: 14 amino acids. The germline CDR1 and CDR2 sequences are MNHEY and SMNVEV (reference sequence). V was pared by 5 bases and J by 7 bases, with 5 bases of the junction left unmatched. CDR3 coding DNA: TGTGCCAGCAGTCCTGACAGGGGGCCCCAGCCCCAGCATTTT. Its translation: CASSPDRGPQPQHF.

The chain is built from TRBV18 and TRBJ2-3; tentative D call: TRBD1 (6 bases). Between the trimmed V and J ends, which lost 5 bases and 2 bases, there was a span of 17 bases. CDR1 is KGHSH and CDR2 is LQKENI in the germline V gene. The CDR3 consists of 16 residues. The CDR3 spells CASSSRARGNTDTQYF. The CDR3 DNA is TGTGCCAGCTCAAGCCGCGCTAGGGGGAACACAGATACGCAGTATTTT.

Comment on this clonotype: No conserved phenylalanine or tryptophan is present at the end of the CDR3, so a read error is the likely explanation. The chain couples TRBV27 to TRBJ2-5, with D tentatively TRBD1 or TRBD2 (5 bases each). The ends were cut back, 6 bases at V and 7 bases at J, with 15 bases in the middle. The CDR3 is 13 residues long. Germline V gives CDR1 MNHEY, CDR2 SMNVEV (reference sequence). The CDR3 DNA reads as TGTGCCAGCAGCTTGGAACGGGACCCGACCCAGTACTCC. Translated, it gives CASSLERDPTQYS.

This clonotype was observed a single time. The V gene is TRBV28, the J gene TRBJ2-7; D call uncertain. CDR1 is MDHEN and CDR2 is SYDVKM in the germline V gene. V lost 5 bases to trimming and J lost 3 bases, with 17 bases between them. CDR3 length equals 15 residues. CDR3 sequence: CASSLSVYPNYEQYF. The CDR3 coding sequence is TGTGCCAGCAGTCTGTCGGTCTATCCAAACTACGAGCAGTACTTC.

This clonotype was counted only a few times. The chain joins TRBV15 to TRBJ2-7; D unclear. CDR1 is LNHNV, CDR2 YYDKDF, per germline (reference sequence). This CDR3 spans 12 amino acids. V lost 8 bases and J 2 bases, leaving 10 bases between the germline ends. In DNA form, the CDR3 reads TGTGCCACCGTCGTCGAAACCTACGAGCAGTACTTC. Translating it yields CATVVETYEQYF.

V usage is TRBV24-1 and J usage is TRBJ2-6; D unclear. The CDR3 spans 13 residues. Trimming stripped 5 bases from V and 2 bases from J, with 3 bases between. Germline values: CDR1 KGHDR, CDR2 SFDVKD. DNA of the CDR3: TGTGCCACCAGTGCTGCTGGGGCCAACGTCCTGACTTTC. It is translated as CATSAAGANVLTF.

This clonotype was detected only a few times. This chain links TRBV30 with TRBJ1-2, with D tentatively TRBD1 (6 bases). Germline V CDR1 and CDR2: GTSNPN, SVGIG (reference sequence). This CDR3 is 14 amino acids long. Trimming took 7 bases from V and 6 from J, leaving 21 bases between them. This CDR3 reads CALRQEAPPHGYTF. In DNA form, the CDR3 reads TGTGCCTTGCGACAGGAGGCACCGCCACATGGCTACACCTTC. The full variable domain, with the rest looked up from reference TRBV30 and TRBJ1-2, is SQTIHQWPATLVQPVGSPLSLECTVEGTSNPNLYWYRQAAGRGLQLLFYSVGIGQISSEVPQNLSASRPQDRQFILSSKKLLLSDSGFYLCALRQEAPPHGYTFGSGTRLTVV.

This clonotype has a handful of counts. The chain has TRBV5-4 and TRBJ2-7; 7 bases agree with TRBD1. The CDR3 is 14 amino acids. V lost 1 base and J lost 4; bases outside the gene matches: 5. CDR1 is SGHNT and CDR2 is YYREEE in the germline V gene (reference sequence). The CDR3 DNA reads TGTGCCAGCAGCTTGAAAGGGGGCCGGTACGAGCAGTACTTC. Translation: CASSLKGGRYEQYF.